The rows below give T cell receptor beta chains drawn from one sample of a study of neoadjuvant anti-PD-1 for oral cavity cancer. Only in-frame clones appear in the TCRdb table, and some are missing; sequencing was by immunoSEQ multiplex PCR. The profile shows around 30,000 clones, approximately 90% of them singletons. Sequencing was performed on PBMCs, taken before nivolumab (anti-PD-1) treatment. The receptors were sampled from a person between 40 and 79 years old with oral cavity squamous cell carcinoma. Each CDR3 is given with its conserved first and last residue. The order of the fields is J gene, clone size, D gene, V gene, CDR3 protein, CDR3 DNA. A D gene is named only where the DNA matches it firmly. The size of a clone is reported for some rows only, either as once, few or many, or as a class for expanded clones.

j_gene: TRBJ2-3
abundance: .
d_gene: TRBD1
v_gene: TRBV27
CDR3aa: CASSFGTGGAADTQYF
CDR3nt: TGTGCCAGCAGTTTTGGGACAGGGGGCGCGGCAGATACGCAGTATTTT

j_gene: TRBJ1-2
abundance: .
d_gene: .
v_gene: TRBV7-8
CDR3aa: CASSLAGSQGYTF
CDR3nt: TGTGCCAGCAGCTTAGCTGGCAGCCAGGGCTACACCTTC

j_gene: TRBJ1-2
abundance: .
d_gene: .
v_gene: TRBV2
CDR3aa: CASSEYDGRVGGYTF
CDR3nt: TGTGCCAGCAGTGAATATGACGGCAGGGTTGGTGGCTACACCTTC

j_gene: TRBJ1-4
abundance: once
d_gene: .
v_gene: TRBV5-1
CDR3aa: CASSAGTNNEKLFF
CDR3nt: TGCGCCAGCAGCGCCGGGACAAATAATGAAAAACTGTTTTTT

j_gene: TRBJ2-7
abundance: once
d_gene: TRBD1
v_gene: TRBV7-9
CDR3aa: CASSLVQGAIDEQYF
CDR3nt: TGTGCCAGCAGCTTAGTACAGGGGGCTATTGACGAGCAGTACTTC

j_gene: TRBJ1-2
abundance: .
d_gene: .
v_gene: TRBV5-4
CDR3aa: CASSLSERGRGYGYTF
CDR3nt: TGTGCCAGCAGCTTGTCTGAGAGGGGTAGGGGCTATGGCTACACCTTC

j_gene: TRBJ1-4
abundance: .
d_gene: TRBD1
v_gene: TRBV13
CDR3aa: CASSLTGIREKLFF
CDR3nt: TGTGCCAGCAGCTTGACAGGGATCAGGGAAAAACTGTTTTTT

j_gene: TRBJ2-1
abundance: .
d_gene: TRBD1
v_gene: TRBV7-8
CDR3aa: CASSTISGGNEQFF
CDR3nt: TGTGCCAGCAGCACAATTTCAGGGGGAAATGAGCAGTTCTTC

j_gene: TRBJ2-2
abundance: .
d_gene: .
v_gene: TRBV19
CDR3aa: CASGQIRTQHYTGELFF
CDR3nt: TGTGCCAGCGGACAAATCAGAACCCAACATTACACCGGGGAGCTGTTTTTT

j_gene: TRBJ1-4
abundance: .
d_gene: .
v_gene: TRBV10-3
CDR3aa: CAISGGQVNEKLFF
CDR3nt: TGTGCCATCAGTGGGGGGCAGGTTAATGAAAAACTGTTTTTT

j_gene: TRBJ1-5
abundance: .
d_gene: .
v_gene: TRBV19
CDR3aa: CAAGTAGTQPQHF
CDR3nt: TGTGCCGCGGGGACGGCCGGCACTCAGCCCCAGCATTTT

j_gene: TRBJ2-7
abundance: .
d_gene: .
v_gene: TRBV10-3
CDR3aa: CAISEPQGVSYEQYF
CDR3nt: TGTGCCATCAGTGAACCACAGGGAGTTTCGTACGAGCAGTACTTC

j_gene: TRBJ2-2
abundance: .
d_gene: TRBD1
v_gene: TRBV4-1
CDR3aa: CASSRSGTGNTGELFF
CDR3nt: TGCGCCAGCAGCCGCTCAGGGACAGGGAACACCGGGGAGCTGTTTTTT

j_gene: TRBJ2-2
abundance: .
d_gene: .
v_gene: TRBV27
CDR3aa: CASSKRRGDPNTGELFF
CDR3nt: TGTGCCAGCAGTAAGAGGAGGGGGGACCCGAACACCGGGGAGCTGTTTTTT

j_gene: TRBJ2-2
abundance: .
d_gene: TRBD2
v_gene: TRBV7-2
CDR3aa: CASSSGGTGELFF
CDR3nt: TGTGCCAGCAGCTCCGGGGGGACCGGGGAGCTGTTTTTT

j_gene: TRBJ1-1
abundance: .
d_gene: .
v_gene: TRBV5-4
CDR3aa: CASSFGQTNTEAFF
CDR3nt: TGTGCCAGCAGCTTTGGACAGACGAACACTGAAGCTTTCTTT

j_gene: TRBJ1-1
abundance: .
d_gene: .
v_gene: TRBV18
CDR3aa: CASSPPQGIQNTEAFF
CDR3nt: TGTGCCAGCTCACCACCGCAGGGCATCCAGAACACTGAAGCTTTCTTT

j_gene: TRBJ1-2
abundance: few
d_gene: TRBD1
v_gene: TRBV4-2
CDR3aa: CASSLPGQLYGYTF
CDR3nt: TGTGCCAGCAGCCTTCCGGGACAGCTATATGGCTACACCTTC

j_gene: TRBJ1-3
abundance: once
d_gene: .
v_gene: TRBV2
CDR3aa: CASSELDFGNTIYF
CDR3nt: TGTGCCAGCAGTGAATTGGATTTTGGAAACACCATATATTTT

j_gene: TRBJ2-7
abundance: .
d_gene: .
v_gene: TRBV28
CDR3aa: CASSLSAGAYEQYF
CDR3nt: TGTGCCAGCAGTTTATCGGCAGGCGCCTACGAGCAGTACTTC

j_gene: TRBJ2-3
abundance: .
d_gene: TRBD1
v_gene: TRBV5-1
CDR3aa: CASSLDPGQVADTQYF
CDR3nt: TGCGCCAGCAGCTTGGATCCGGGACAGGTGGCAGATACGCAGTATTTT